This T cell receptor (beta chain) is from a study of blood T cell repertoires in COVID-19. Study-wide background: Some COVID-19 samples were acute and others convalescent; all came from the United States, Italy and Spain.

This clone has just one count. Repertoires were generated with immunoSEQ multiplex PCR, while TCRdb's copy carries only in-frame clones and drops some. The sample lists more than 95,000 clones; around 87% were seen once. The CDR3 runs to 14 residues. Germline V gene sequence: CDR1 SGHTA, CDR2 FQGNSA. Deletions cut 0 bases from V and 4 bases from J, with 7 bases between. What was sequenced was peripheral blood. The rearrangement joins TRBV7-2 to TRBJ2-1, with D tentatively TRBD2 (5 bases). This sequence originates from a man between 50 and 59 years old with acute or convalescent COVID-19. CDR3 residues: CASSLAERYNEQFF. The CDR3 DNA sequence: TGTGCCAGCAGCTTAGCGGAGCGGTACAATGAGCAGTTCTTC. The full variable domain, with the rest looked up from reference TRBV7-2 and TRBJ2-1, is GAGVSQSPSNKVTEKGKDVELRCDPISGHTALYWYRQSLGQGLEFLIYFQGNSAPDKSGLPSDRFSAERTGGSVSTLTIQRTQQEDSAVYLCASSLAERYNEQFFGPGTRLTVL.